The entry below describes one T cell receptor beta chain. Unsorted samples used approximately 99 million PBMCs for genomic DNA. Trimming removed 3 bases from V and 7 bases from J, with 14 bases in between. The CDR3 runs to 14 residues. From germline, CDR1 is SGHRS and CDR2 YFSETQ. These data come from a study of shared clonotypes between healthy human individuals. Each PCR replicate run on unsorted PBMC took in 250 to 300 ng DNA, about 30,000 T cell genomes. Spread over ten immunoSEQ deep assay plates, unsorted PBMC DNA underwent sequencing. Original data processing: ImmunoSEQ only sent back junction sequences with no quality scores, so filtering was done differently. Assay: immunoSEQ multiplex PCR; the TCRdb copy retains only in-frame clones and omits some. V and J calls and clone size are copied from that table; D and trimming were computed from the DNA. The sample includes some 450,000 clones, approximately 71% of them seen just once.

The chain couples TRBV5-1 to TRBJ2-1; possible D gene TRBD2, 5 bases. Sequences were obtained from PBMCs. The sequence derives from a middle-aged woman in good health. Some clones in this sample may be carry-over from other donors' samples. In nucleotides, the CDR3 is TGCGCCAGCAGCTCGCTGCCCGGGAAAAATGAGCAGTTCTTC. This encodes CASSSLPGKNEQFF.